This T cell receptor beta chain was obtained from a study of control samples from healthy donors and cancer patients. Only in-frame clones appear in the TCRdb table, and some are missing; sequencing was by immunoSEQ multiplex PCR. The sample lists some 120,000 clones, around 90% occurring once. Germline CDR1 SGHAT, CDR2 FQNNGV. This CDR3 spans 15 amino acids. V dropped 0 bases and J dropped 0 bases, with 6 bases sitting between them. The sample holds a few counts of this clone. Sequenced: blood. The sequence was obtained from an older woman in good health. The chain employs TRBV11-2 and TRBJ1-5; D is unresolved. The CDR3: CASSLDGDSNQPQHF. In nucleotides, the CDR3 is TGTGCCAGCAGCTTAGATGGAGATAGCAATCAGCCCCAGCATTTT.